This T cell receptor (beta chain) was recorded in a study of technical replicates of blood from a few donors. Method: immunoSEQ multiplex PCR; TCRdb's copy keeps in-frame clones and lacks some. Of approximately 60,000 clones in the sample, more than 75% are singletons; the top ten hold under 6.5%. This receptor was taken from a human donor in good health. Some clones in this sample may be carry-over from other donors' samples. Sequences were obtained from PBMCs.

The chain's CDR3 is CASSREGQGDPLHF. The CDR3 coding sequence is TGTGCCAGCAGTCGAGAGGGACAGGGGGATCCCCTCCACTTT. The chain carries TRBV2 and TRBJ1-6, with 11 bases identical to TRBD1. V was clipped by 5 bases and J by 13 bases; unmatched bases: 7. CDR1 SNHLY and CDR2 FYNNEI come from the germline V gene. CDR3 length equals 14 residues.